The 29 T cell receptor beta chains reported below all come from one sample, sequenced in a study of blood T cell repertoires in COVID-19. Repertoires were generated with immunoSEQ multiplex PCR, while TCRdb's copy carries only in-frame clones and drops some. Here the sample spans some 130,000 clones, approximately 70% being singletons. What was sequenced was peripheral blood. All receptors come from a woman between 65 and 79 years old with acute or convalescent COVID-19.

This chain joins TRBV18 and TRBJ1-2; D not resolved. The germline CDR1 and CDR2 sequences are KGHSH and LQKENI. CDR3 length: 14 amino acids. Trimming removed 0 bases at V and 4 bases at J, with 9 bases between. This CDR3 is CASSPPARGYGYTF. The DNA of the CDR3 is TGTGCCAGCTCACCACCGGCTCGGGGCTATGGCTACACCTTC.

This clone was counted once. The chain links TRBV5-1 to TRBJ2-7; weak D call: TRBD2 (6 bases). With 0 bases removed from V and 4 bases from J, the gap between germline ends came to 14 bases. Germline CDR1 reads SGHRS; CDR2 reads YFSETQ. There are 15 residues in the CDR3. This CDR3 reads CASSLAAGRGYEQYF. Written as DNA, the CDR3 is TGCGCCAGCAGCTTGGCCGCGGGGAGAGGGTACGAGCAGTACTTC. Variable domain in full (rest from reference TRBV5-1 and TRBJ2-7): KAGVTQTPRYLIKTRGQQVTLSCSPISGHRSVSWYQQTPGQGLQFLFEYFSETQRNKGNFPGRFSGRQFSNSRSEMNVSTLELGDSALYLCASSLAAGRGYEQYFGPGTRLTVT.

This clone was seen more than once but under ten times. The rearrangement uses TRBV5-5 and TRBJ2-3; no definite D call. CDR3 length equals 12 residues. Between the trimmed V and J ends, which lost 0 bases and 3 bases, there was a span of 2 bases. Germline CDR1 reads SGHKS; CDR2 reads YYEKEE (reference sequence). CDR3 bases: TGTGCCAGCAGCTTGGCTACAGATACGCAGTATTTT. Translated: CASSLATDTQYF. The full variable domain, completed using reference TRBV5-5 and TRBJ2-3, is DAGVTQSPTHLIKTRGQQVTLRCSPISGHKSVSWYQQVLGQGPQFIFQYYEKEERGRGNFPDRFSARQFPNYSSELNVNALLLGDSALYLCASSLATDTQYFGPGTRLTVL.

The chain recombines TRBV5-5 with TRBJ2-2; no definite D call. Germline values: CDR1 SGHKS, CDR2 YYEKEE (reference sequence). Trimming stripped 4 bases from V and 1 base from J, with 5 bases between. The CDR3 is 13 residues long. As DNA, the CDR3 is TGTGCCAGCAGCAGCATGAACACCGGGGAGCTGTTTTTT. Encoded protein: CASSSMNTGELFF.

This clone was seen more than once but under ten times. The gene calls are TRBV10-3 and TRBJ1-2; perhaps TRBD1 as D (5 bases). Trimming shortened V by 5 bases and J by 2 bases, and 12 bases separated the two germline ends. Germline V gives CDR1 ENHRY, CDR2 SYGVKD. The CDR3 length is 14 residues. The CDR3 DNA follows: TGTGCCATCAGTCACTCAGGGCTCAACTATGGCTACACCTTC. It yields the protein CAISHSGLNYGYTF.

J is TRBJ1-1 and V is TRBV12-3 or TRBV12-4; no reliable D call. This CDR3 has 11 residues. Trimming cost V 3 bases and J 4 bases, with 3 bases left between them. CDR3: CASSFSTEAFF. CDR3 sequence (DNA): TGTGCCAGCAGTTTCAGCACTGAAGCTTTCTTT.

The V and J genes are TRBV4-3 and TRBJ2-2; 9 nucleotides line up with TRBD2. This CDR3 is 17 amino acids long. The germline CDR1 and CDR2 sequences are LGHNA and YSLEER. J lost 4 bases, V lost 4 bases, and 10 bases had no gene match. The CDR3 nucleotides are TGCGCCAGCAGCCGGGGTGCTCTAGCGGGATCCACCGGGGAGCTGTTTTTT. Its protein product is CASSRGALAGSTGELFF.

DNA of the CDR3: TGTGCCAGCAGCCGAGGACAGAGCTCTGGAAACACCATATATTTT. This codes for CASSRGQSSGNTIYF. The chain is built from TRBV9 and TRBJ1-3, with a possible D match to TRBD1 (6 bases). Trimming pared 4 bases from V and 0 bases from J, leaving 11 bases between. The CDR3 covers 15 residues. Germline assignment: CDR1 SGDLS and CDR2 YYNGEE.

The V call is TRBV7-9, the J call TRBJ2-3; no clear D gene. Deletions cut 8 bases from V and 5 bases from J, with 14 bases between. In germline, CDR1 is SEHNR, CDR2 FQNEAQ (reference sequence). This CDR3 contains 13 residues. The CDR3 region has the DNA TGTGCCAGCGGGTCCCCCCCGGGAGATACGCAGTATTTT. Protein sequence: CASGSPPGDTQYF.

The chain employs TRBV9 and TRBJ1-2, with D perhaps TRBD1 (6 bases). With 1 base removed from V and 3 bases from J, the gap between germline ends came to 7 bases. This CDR3 spans 13 amino acids. Germline V CDR1 and CDR2: SGDLS, YYNGEE. This CDR3 reads CASSVTGYYGYTF. DNA for the CDR3: TGTGCCAGCAGCGTAACAGGGTACTATGGCTACACCTTC.

The chain couples TRBV5-1 to TRBJ2-7, with D maybe TRBD1 (6 bases). The germline V and J ends were trimmed by 3 bases and 0 bases, with 19 bases remaining between them. The CDR3 totals 17 residues. CDR1 and CDR2 from the germline V gene are SGHRS and YFSETQ. The CDR3 sequence: CASSSRSDRRSSYEQYF. The DNA of the CDR3 is TGCGCCAGCAGCTCCAGAAGCGACAGGCGCTCCTCCTACGAGCAGTACTTC.

This clone has only one observation. The J gene is TRBJ2-1, the V gene TRBV9; TRBD1 matches at 9 bases. The CDR3 sequence is 14 residues long. V gave up 4 bases and J gave up 4 bases; unmatched junction bases: 3. Germline CDR1 and CDR2: SGDLS and YYNGEE. CDR3 loop: CASSLGQGYNEQFF. In nucleotides, the CDR3 is TGTGCCAGCAGCCTGGGACAGGGATACAATGAGCAGTTCTTC. Filled out from reference TRBV9 and TRBJ2-1, the complete variable domain reads DSGVTQTPKHLITATGQRVTLRCSPRSGDLSVYWYQQSLDQGLQFLIQYYNGEERAKGNILERFSAQQFPDLHSELNLSSLELGDSALYFCASSLGQGYNEQFFGPGTRLTVL.

The chain recombines TRBV4-2 with TRBJ1-4, with 8 bases that match TRBD1. Germline V gene lookup returns CDR1 LGHNA and CDR2 YNFKEQ. J lost 6 bases, V lost 2 bases, and 5 bases had no gene match. This CDR3 is built from 15 residues. The CDR3 here is CASSQMTGVYEKLFF. In DNA form, the CDR3 reads TGTGCCAGCAGCCAAATGACAGGGGTTTATGAAAAACTGTTTTTT.

This clone was seen a few times. V is TRBV5-4 and J is TRBJ2-3; 8 bases are shared with TRBD1. CDR1 SGHNT and CDR2 YYREEE come from the germline V gene (reference sequence). CDR3 length equals 15 residues. V was clipped by 4 bases and J by 2 bases; unmatched bases: 6. The CDR3 sequence: CASSAGQGNTDTQYF. CDR3 nucleotides: TGTGCCAGCAGCGCAGGACAGGGAAACACAGATACGCAGTATTTT.

In this sample, this clone turned up once. The same CDR3 can be traced to other DNA sequences in this sample. The chain is built from TRBV11-2 and TRBJ2-5; 14 bases line up with TRBD2. The V segment lost 5 bases and the J segment 7 bases; nucleotides outside the gene matches: 6. The CDR3 runs to 15 residues. The V gene's germline CDR1 is SGHAT and CDR2 FQNNGV. The CDR3 DNA reads TGTGCCAGCAGCACGACTAGCGGGGGGGCGGGGACCCAGTACTTC. Its protein is CASSTTSGGAGTQYF.

The chain carries TRBV6-6 and TRBJ1-4, with TRBD1 as a possible D gene (5 bases). V lost 2 bases and J lost 5, with 9 bases in between. The CDR3 length is 14 residues. Germline V gene lookup returns CDR1 MNHNY and CDR2 SVGAGI (reference sequence). The CDR3 coding sequence is TGTGCCAGCAGTTACATGTCAGGGAATGAAAAACTGTTTTTT. Protein product: CASSYMSGNEKLFF.

The J gene is TRBJ2-7, the V gene TRBV7-9, with TRBD2 matching over 7 bases. This CDR3 spans 15 amino acids. J lost 4 bases, V lost 2 bases, and 8 bases had no gene match. The germline CDR1 and CDR2 sequences are SEHNR and FQNEAQ (reference sequence). The CDR3 region has the DNA TGTGCCAGCAGCTTAAAGGCGGGAGAGGGTTACGAGCAGTACTTC. This encodes CASSLKAGEGYEQYF.

This clone was counted only a few times. The chain links TRBV28 to TRBJ2-5; tentative D call: TRBD2 (5 bases). The CDR3 extends over 14 amino acids. Germline V lookup: CDR1 MDHEN, CDR2 SYDVKM. V was trimmed by 5 bases and J by 3 bases, leaving 13 bases between them. The CDR3 DNA reads as TGTGCCAGCAGTCCAGGACTTCGGGAAGAGACCCAGTACTTC. Its protein product is CASSPGLREETQYF.

This chain links TRBV6-6 with TRBJ2-7; 10 nucleotides line up with TRBD1. CDR1 is MNHNY, CDR2 SVGAGI, per germline (reference sequence). V lost 2 bases to trimming and J lost 3 bases; unmatched junction nucleotides: 7. CDR3 size: 16 residues. CDR3 region: CASSYPPGQGIYEQYF. CDR3 DNA: TGTGCCAGCAGTTACCCCCCGGGACAGGGGATCTACGAGCAGTACTTC.

The chain is built from TRBV7-9 and TRBJ2-5, with 9 nucleotides matching TRBD2. The CDR3 runs 18 residues. Looked up from germline, CDR1 is SEHNR and CDR2 is FQNEAQ (reference sequence). J lost 2 bases, V lost 5 bases, and 15 bases had no gene match. The CDR3 is CASSKDVAGASTQETQYF. DNA of the CDR3: TGTGCCAGCAGCAAAGATGTAGCGGGGGCTTCCACTCAAGAGACCCAGTACTTC.

The rearrangement uses TRBV3-1 (or the pseudogene TRBV3-2) and TRBJ2-1; 9 nucleotides match TRBD2. J lost 0 bases, V lost 4 bases, and 4 bases had no gene match. This CDR3 is 16 amino acids long. From germline, CDR1 is LGHDT and CDR2 YNNKEL (reference sequence). The CDR3 here is CASSPGLASSYNEQFF. The DNA of the CDR3 is TGTGCCAGCAGCCCTGGACTAGCGAGCTCCTACAATGAGCAGTTCTTC.

The V gene is TRBV15, the J gene TRBJ2-1; D is possibly TRBD2 (5 bases). Germline loops: CDR1 LNHNV, CDR2 YYDKDF (reference sequence). The V and J ends lost 0 bases and 7 bases respectively, with 16 bases between them. The CDR3 covers 16 residues. This chain's CDR3 is CATSRDMDSGWNEQFF. As DNA, the CDR3 is TGTGCCACCAGCAGAGACATGGACTCCGGGTGGAATGAGCAGTTCTTC.

The CDR3 DNA is TGTGCCAGCAGCTTATTGCGGGGGGCCGCCTACGAGCAGTACTTC. Protein: CASSLLRGAAYEQYF. The rearrangement links TRBV7-9 to TRBJ2-7; 8 bases line up with TRBD2. J lost 2 bases, V lost 2 bases, and 5 bases had no gene match. Germline V CDR1 and CDR2: SEHNR, FQNEAQ (reference sequence). The CDR3 runs 15 residues.

V and J are TRBV28 and TRBJ2-3, with a weak D call TRBD2 (6 bases). V was cut by 7 bases and J by 0 bases, with 14 bases left in between. Germline loops: CDR1 MDHEN, CDR2 SYDVKM. This CDR3 contains 15 residues. Here the CDR3 DNA reads TGTGCCAGCAATTCCTGGGGGGTAAGCACAGATACGCAGTATTTT. Its protein product is CASNSWGVSTDTQYF.

The chain is built from TRBV21-1 and TRBJ2-7; the table names TRBD1, a call not compared with the DNA. TRBV21-1 has pseudogene status. CDR3 length: 16 amino acids. CDR3 coding DNA: TGTGCCAGCAGTATTAAAGGACAGGGGGGTTCCTACGAGCAGTACTTC. Translating gives CASSIKGQGGSYEQYF.

The chain uses TRBV18 and TRBJ1-2; 9 bases map to TRBD1. Germline V CDR1 and CDR2: KGHSH, LQKENI. The CDR3 length is 14 residues. V trimming: 2 bases; J trimming: 6 bases; junction bases outside the gene matches: 4. CDR3 sequence: CASSPGTGNNGYTF. The CDR3 nucleotides are TGTGCCAGCTCACCAGGGACAGGGAATAATGGCTACACCTTC.

The chain has TRBV7-2 and TRBJ2-2, with 9 bases aligning to TRBD1. This CDR3 has 15 residues. V shed 4 bases and J 5 bases; nucleotides not matched to a gene: 5. Germline loops: CDR1 SGHTA, CDR2 FQGNSA. CDR3 protein: CASSWGTGRTGELFF. The CDR3 nucleotides are TGTGCCAGCAGCTGGGGGACAGGGAGGACCGGGGAGCTGTTTTTT.

The chain recombines TRBV7-2 with TRBJ2-7, with D maybe TRBD1 (6 bases). This CDR3 is built from 16 residues. Trimming shortened V by 4 bases and J by 5 bases, and 21 bases separated the two germline ends. Germline V lookup: CDR1 SGHTA, CDR2 FQGNSA. CDR3: CASSYFIGRQGNEQYF. Written as DNA, the CDR3 is TGTGCCAGCAGCTACTTCATCGGCAGGCAGGGGAACGAGCAGTACTTC.

The chain is built from TRBV6-2 or TRBV6-3 and TRBJ2-3, with a weak D call TRBD1 (6 bases). The CDR3 length is 19 residues. The germline CDR1 and CDR2 sequences are MNHEY and SVGEGT. Deletions cut 2 bases from V and 0 bases from J, with 21 bases between. The DNA of the CDR3 is TGTGCCAGCAGTTACCCGAGTGGGGGCCGCTTGAGGAGCACAGATACGCAGTATTTT. It codes for CASSYPSGGRLRSTDTQYF.